This T cell receptor beta chain was observed in a study of blood T cell repertoires in COVID-19. Germline loops: CDR1 SGHKS, CDR2 YYEKEE (reference sequence). V shed 4 bases, J shed 13 bases, and the junction held 6 bases outside the gene matches. This CDR3 comprises 12 residues. Produced via immunoSEQ multiplex PCR; TCRdb's table is partial and in-frame only. This sample has around 40,000 clones, with 89% found just once. The sequence came from a man aged 50-60 years with active COVID-19. The sequenced material came from peripheral blood. V usage is TRBV5-5 and J usage is TRBJ1-4, with 8 bases matching TRBD1. DNA of the CDR3: TGTGCCAGCAGCCCTGGACAGGGAAGACTGTTTTTT. Translation: CASSPGQGRLFF.